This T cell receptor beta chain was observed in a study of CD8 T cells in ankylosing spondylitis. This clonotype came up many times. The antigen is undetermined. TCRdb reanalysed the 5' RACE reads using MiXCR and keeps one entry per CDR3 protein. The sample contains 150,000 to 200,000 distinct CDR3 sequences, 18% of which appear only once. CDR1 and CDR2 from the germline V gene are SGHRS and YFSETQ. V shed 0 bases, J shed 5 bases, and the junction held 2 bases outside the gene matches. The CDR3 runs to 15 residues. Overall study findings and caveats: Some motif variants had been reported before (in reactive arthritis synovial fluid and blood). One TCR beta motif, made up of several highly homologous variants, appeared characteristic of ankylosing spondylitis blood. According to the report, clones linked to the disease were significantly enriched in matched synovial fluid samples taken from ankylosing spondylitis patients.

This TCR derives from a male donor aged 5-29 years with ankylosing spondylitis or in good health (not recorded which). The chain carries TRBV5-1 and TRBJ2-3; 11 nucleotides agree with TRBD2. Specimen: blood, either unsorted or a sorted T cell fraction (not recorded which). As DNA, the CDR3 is TGCGCCAGCAGCTTGGAACTAGCGGGAGTAGATACGCAGTATTTT. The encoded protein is CASSLELAGVDTQYF.